The TCR beta chain under discussion was sequenced for a study of blood T cell repertoires in COVID-19. At the level of the study: The United States, Italy and Spain were the sources of the acute and convalescent COVID-19 samples.

Assay used: immunoSEQ multiplex PCR; TCRdb lists only in-frame clones, some missing. The profile shows 400,000 or so clones, roughly 90% of them singletons. Sample: PBMCs or T cells enriched from blood (not recorded which). This sequence originates from a woman between 35 and 50 years old with acute COVID-19.

CDR3 residues: CASSQPGTGLREQFF. CDR3 DNA: TGCGCCAGCAGCCAACCCGGGACAGGGTTGAGGGAGCAGTTCTTC. The chain uses TRBV4-1 and TRBJ2-1; 9 bases line up with TRBD1. V lost 2 bases and J lost 10; bases outside the gene matches: 9. This CDR3 region has 15 residues. Germline V gene sequence: CDR1 MGHRA, CDR2 YSYEKL.